A selection of T cell receptor beta chains follows, all from one sample in a study of blood T cell repertoires in COVID-19. Libraries were prepared by immunoSEQ multiplex PCR; TCRdb keeps only in-frame clonotypes and omits some of them. The table has a few hundred thousand clones, 88% seen once. The sample taken for sequencing was PBMCs or T cells enriched from blood (not recorded which). These receptors were obtained from a woman aged 18-29 years who had recovered from COVID-19. Both conserved end residues are part of each CDR3. D genes are given only for firm matches. For some rows the clone size is stated as once, few or many, or as a class when expanded; others skip it.

V: TRBV30
J: TRBJ1-1
D: .
size: .
CDR3: CAWSVGASTEAFF
DNA: TGTGCCTGGAGTGTTGGGGCTAGCACTGAAGCTTTCTTT

V: TRBV6-5
J: TRBJ1-3
D: TRBD1
size: .
CDR3: CASRRTGGDTIYF
DNA: TGTGCCAGCAGACGGACAGGGGGAGACACCATATATTTT

V: TRBV10-3
J: TRBJ1-5
D: TRBD1
size: .
CDR3: CAISYPGTGRQPQHF
DNA: TGTGCCATCAGTTACCCCGGGACAGGGAGACAGCCCCAGCATTTT

V: TRBV4-3
J: TRBJ2-1
D: .
size: .
CDR3: CASSQEGGGNEQFF
DNA: TGCGCCAGCAGCCAAGAAGGCGGAGGGAATGAGCAGTTCTTC

V: TRBV7-9
J: TRBJ1-5
D: .
size: .
CDR3: CASSLSGDSNQPQHF
DNA: TGTGCCAGCAGCTTATCAGGGGATAGCAATCAGCCCCAGCATTTT

V: TRBV18
J: TRBJ1-4
D: TRBD1
size: .
CDR3: CASSPPGQGAGEKLFF
DNA: TGTGCCAGCTCACCACCGGGACAGGGCGCGGGAGAAAAACTGTTTTTT

V: TRBV10-3
J: TRBJ2-3
D: .
size: .
CDR3: CAISESDKGADTQYF
DNA: TGTGCCATCAGTGAGTCGGACAAAGGCGCAGATACGCAGTATTTT

V: TRBV9
J: TRBJ1-4
D: .
size: .
CDR3: CASSVVGGSREKLFF
DNA: TGTGCCAGCAGCGTAGTGGGGGGGTCGAGAGAAAAACTGTTTTTT

V: TRBV6-5
J: TRBJ2-7
D: TRBD1
size: .
CDR3: CASSSGTGRKLYEQYF
DNA: TGTGCCAGCAGTTCCGGGACAGGGAGGAAACTTTACGAGCAGTACTTC

V: TRBV11-1
J: TRBJ2-1
D: .
size: .
CDR3: CASSLGGEPYNEQFF
DNA: TGTGCCAGCAGCTTAGGGGGGGAGCCGTACAATGAGCAGTTCTTC

V: TRBV11-3
J: TRBJ2-1
D: TRBD2
size: .
CDR3: CASSSLAGGNSNQMGNEQFF
DNA: TGTGCCAGCAGCTCACTAGCGGGGGGGAACTCGAATCAAATGGGCAATGAGCAGTTCTTC

V: TRBV25-1
J: TRBJ2-1
D: TRBD1
size: .
CDR3: CASSRDRGSNVQFF
DNA: TGTGCCAGCAGTAGGGACAGGGGGTCTAACGTGCAGTTCTTC

V: TRBV28
J: TRBJ1-2
D: TRBD1
size: .
CDR3: CASRIATGVYGYTF
DNA: TGTGCCAGCCGCATTGCGACAGGGGTCTATGGCTACACCTTC

V: TRBV11-2
J: TRBJ1-6
D: TRBD1
size: .
CDR3: CASSPRQGWDRANSPLHF
DNA: TGTGCCAGCAGCCCGAGGCAAGGTTGGGACAGGGCAAATTCACCCCTCCACTTT

V: TRBV27
J: TRBJ2-7
D: .
size: .
CDR3: CASSLFQGYEQYF
DNA: TGTGCCAGCAGTTTATTTCAGGGATACGAGCAGTACTTC

V: TRBV5-1
J: TRBJ1-3
D: .
size: .
CDR3: CASSLATGTGNTIYF
DNA: TGCGCCAGCAGCTTGGCCACGGGAACTGGAAACACCATATATTTT

V: TRBV5-4
J: TRBJ2-7
D: .
size: .
CDR3: CASSFQFSSYEQYF
DNA: TGTGCCAGCAGCTTTCAGTTCAGCTCCTACGAGCAGTACTTC

V: TRBV19
J: TRBJ1-2
D: .
size: .
CDR3: CASSKQGQYGYTF
DNA: TGTGCCAGTAGTAAGCAAGGACAGTATGGCTACACCTTC

V: TRBV23-1
J: TRBJ2-1
D: .
size: .
CDR3: CASSQYDSIWDNEQFF
DNA: TGCGCCAGCAGTCAATATGACAGTATCTGGGACAATGAGCAGTTCTTC

V: TRBV29-1
J: TRBJ1-4
D: .
size: .
CDR3: CSGGFSNEKLFF
DNA: TGCAGCGGGGGATTCTCTAATGAAAAACTGTTTTTT

V: TRBV4-1
J: TRBJ2-7
D: TRBD2
size: .
CDR3: CASSYGSGGPYEQYF
DNA: TGCGCCAGCAGCTACGGAAGCGGGGGGCCGTACGAGCAGTACTTC

V: TRBV5-6
J: TRBJ1-2
D: TRBD1
size: .
CDR3: CASSSIWGFRTGEYGYTF
DNA: TGTGCCAGCAGCTCCATATGGGGCTTTAGGACAGGGGAGTATGGCTACACCTTC

V: TRBV7-2
J: TRBJ1-4
D: .
size: .
CDR3: CASSANRVLTLGEKLFF
DNA: TGTGCCAGCAGCGCTAACAGGGTCCTTACACTGGGCGAAAAACTGTTTTTT

V: TRBV7-2
J: TRBJ1-2
D: .
size: .
CDR3: CASSFSPGQSLYGYTF
DNA: TGTGCCAGCAGCTTCTCCCCTGGGCAAAGTCTCTATGGCTACACCTTC

V: TRBV7-9
J: TRBJ1-6
D: .
size: .
CDR3: CASSRPGASPLHF
DNA: TGTGCCAGCAGCAGGCCCGGAGCATCACCCCTCCACTTT

V: TRBV4-2
J: TRBJ1-1
D: .
size: once
CDR3: CASSQVPRGLGVTEAFF
DNA: TGTGCCAGCAGCCAAGTACCACGAGGGCTGGGAGTGACTGAAGCTTTCTTT

V: TRBV19
J: TRBJ2-7
D: TRBD1
size: .
CDR3: CASSVWTGGAYEQYF
DNA: TGTGCCAGTAGTGTCTGGACAGGGGGCGCGTACGAGCAGTACTTC

V: TRBV3-1/TRBV3-2
J: TRBJ2-1
D: .
size: .
CDR3: CASSQVYSENEQFF
DNA: TGTGCCAGCAGCCAAGTATATAGCGAGAATGAGCAGTTCTTC

V: TRBV7-2
J: TRBJ1-1
D: .
size: .
CDR3: CASSLVGPGWSTEAFF
DNA: TGTGCCAGCAGCTTAGTAGGTCCAGGGTGGAGCACTGAAGCTTTCTTT

V: TRBV27
J: TRBJ1-1
D: .
size: once
CDR3: CASSLFGGTEAFF
DNA: TGTGCCAGCAGTTTATTCGGGGGAACTGAAGCTTTCTTT

V: TRBV18
J: TRBJ1-6
D: .
size: .
CDR3: CASSVEVAVYSPLHF
DNA: TGTGCCAGCTCAGTTGAGGTTGCGGTCTATTCACCCCTCCACTTT

V: TRBV28
J: TRBJ2-2
D: TRBD1
size: .
CDR3: CASSSTDRDAGELFF
DNA: TGTGCCAGCAGTTCGACTGACAGGGACGCCGGGGAGCTGTTTTTT

V: TRBV6-2/TRBV6-3
J: TRBJ2-3
D: .
size: few
CDR3: CASSVRGTDTQYF
DNA: TGTGCCAGCAGCGTCAGGGGCACAGATACGCAGTATTTT

V: TRBV4-1
J: TRBJ1-2
D: .
size: .
CDR3: CASSQVQGVYGYTF
DNA: TGCGCCAGCAGCCAAGTACAGGGCGTCTATGGCTACACCTTC

V: TRBV5-1
J: TRBJ2-5
D: .
size: .
CDR3: CASSLREETQYF
DNA: TGCGCCAGCAGCTTGCGGGAGGAGACCCAGTACTTC

V: TRBV2
J: TRBJ2-7
D: .
size: .
CDR3: CAILSRLGAGMEYF
DNA: TGTGCCATCTTGTCGCGGCTGGGGGCTGGTATGGAGTACTTC

V: TRBV28
J: TRBJ2-5
D: TRBD2
size: .
CDR3: CASSLSGGSQETQYF
DNA: TGTGCCAGCAGTTTGAGCGGGGGGTCCCAAGAGACCCAGTACTTC

V: TRBV6-5
J: TRBJ1-1
D: .
size: .
CDR3: CASFQGNTEAFF
DNA: TGTGCCAGCTTCCAGGGAAACACTGAAGCTTTCTTT

V: TRBV2
J: TRBJ2-2
D: TRBD1
size: .
CDR3: CASRATGVNTGELFF
DNA: TGTGCCAGCAGAGCGACAGGGGTGAACACCGGGGAGCTGTTTTTT

V: TRBV28
J: TRBJ1-2
D: .
size: .
CDR3: CASTSPAQELGYGYTF
DNA: TGTGCCAGCACCTCGCCCGCGCAGGAACTGGGCTATGGCTACACCTTC

V: TRBV7-6
J: TRBJ2-5
D: TRBD2
size: .
CDR3: CASSYLGTSGETGRGETQYF
DNA: TGTGCCAGCAGCTACCTAGGGACTAGCGGGGAGACAGGCAGGGGAGAGACCCAGTACTTC

V: TRBV6-4
J: TRBJ1-5
D: .
size: few
CDR3: CASSPERNQPQHF
DNA: TGTGCCAGCAGTCCCGAACGGAATCAGCCCCAGCATTTT

V: TRBV27
J: TRBJ2-1
D: .
size: .
CDR3: CASSFGLYNEQFF
DNA: TGTGCCAGCAGTTTTGGACTCTACAATGAGCAGTTCTTC

V: TRBV4-1
J: TRBJ2-6
D: .
size: .
CDR3: CASSPSPLRSGANVLTF
DNA: TGCGCCAGCAGCCCCTCCCCCTTGAGATCTGGGGCCAACGTCCTGACTTTC

V: TRBV9
J: TRBJ2-7
D: TRBD1
size: .
CDR3: CASSVAGTGSYEQYF
DNA: TGTGCCAGCAGCGTAGCTGGGACAGGGTCCTACGAGCAGTACTTC

V: TRBV27
J: TRBJ2-3
D: .
size: .
CDR3: CASRRTVGRTDTQYF
DNA: TGTGCCAGCAGGCGGACAGTGGGAAGGACAGATACGCAGTATTTT

V: TRBV4-2
J: TRBJ1-2
D: TRBD1
size: .
CDR3: CASSQRDRSYGYTF
DNA: TGTGCCAGCAGCCAAAGGGACAGGAGCTATGGCTACACCTTC

V: TRBV15
J: TRBJ1-4
D: TRBD1
size: .
CDR3: CATSGVQGANEKLFF
DNA: TGTGCCACCAGCGGGGTACAGGGGGCTAATGAAAAACTGTTTTTT

V: TRBV25-1
J: TRBJ1-1
D: TRBD1
size: .
CDR3: CASSVSGTGSEAFF
DNA: TGTGCCAGCAGTGTCTCCGGGACAGGGTCTGAAGCTTTCTTT

V: TRBV5-6
J: TRBJ1-6
D: .
size: .
CDR3: CASSLRQNSPLHF
DNA: TGTGCCAGCAGCCTGCGCCAAAATTCACCCCTCCACTTT